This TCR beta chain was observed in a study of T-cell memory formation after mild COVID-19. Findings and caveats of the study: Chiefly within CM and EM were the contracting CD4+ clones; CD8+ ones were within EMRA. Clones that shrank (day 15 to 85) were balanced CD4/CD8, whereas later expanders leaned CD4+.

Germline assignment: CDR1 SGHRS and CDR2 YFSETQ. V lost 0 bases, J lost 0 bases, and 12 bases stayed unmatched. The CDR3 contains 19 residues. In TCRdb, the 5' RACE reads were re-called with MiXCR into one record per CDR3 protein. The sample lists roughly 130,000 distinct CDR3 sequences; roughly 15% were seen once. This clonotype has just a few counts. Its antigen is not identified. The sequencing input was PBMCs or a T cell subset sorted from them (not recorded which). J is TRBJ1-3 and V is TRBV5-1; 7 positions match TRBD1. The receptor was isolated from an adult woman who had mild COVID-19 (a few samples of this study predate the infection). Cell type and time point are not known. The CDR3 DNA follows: TGCGCCAGCAGCTTGGCCCCCTCAGGGGGGATGCCCTCTGGAAACACCATATATTTT. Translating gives CASSLAPSGGMPSGNTIYF.